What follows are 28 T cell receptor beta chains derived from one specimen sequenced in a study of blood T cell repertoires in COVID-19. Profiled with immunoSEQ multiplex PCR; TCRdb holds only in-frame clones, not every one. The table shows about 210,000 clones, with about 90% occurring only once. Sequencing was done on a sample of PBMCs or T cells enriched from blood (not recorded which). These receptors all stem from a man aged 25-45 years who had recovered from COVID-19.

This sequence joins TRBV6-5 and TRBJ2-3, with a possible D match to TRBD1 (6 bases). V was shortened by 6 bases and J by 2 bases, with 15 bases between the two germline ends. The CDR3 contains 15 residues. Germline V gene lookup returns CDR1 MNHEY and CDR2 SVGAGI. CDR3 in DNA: TGTGCCAGCAGCCCCATTGGGGACAACACAGATACGCAGTATTTT. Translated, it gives CASSPIGDNTDTQYF.

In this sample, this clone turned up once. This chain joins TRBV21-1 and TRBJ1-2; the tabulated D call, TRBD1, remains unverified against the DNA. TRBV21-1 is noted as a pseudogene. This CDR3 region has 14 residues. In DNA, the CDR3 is TGTGCCAGCAGCAAAAAGGACAGGCACTATGGCTACACCTTC. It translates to CASSKKDRHYGYTF.

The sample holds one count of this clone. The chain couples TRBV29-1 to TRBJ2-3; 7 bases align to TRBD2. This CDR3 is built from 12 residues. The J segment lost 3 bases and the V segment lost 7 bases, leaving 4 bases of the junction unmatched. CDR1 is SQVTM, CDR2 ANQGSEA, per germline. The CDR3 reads CSEAGPTDTQYF. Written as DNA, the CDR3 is TGCAGCGAAGCGGGACCTACAGATACGCAGTATTTT.

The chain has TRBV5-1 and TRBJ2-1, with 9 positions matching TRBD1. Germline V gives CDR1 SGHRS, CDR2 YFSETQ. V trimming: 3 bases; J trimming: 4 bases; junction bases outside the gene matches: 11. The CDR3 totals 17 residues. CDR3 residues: CASSSTPDRGRYNEQFF. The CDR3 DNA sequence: TGCGCCAGCAGCTCTACCCCGGACAGGGGACGTTACAATGAGCAGTTCTTC.

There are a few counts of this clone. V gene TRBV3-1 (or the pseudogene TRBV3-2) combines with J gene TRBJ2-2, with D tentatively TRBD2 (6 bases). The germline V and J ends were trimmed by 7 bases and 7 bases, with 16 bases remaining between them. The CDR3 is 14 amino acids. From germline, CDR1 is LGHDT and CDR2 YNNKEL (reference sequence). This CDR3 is CASTTTSNGGELFF. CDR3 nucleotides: TGTGCCAGCACTACGACTAGTAACGGCGGGGAGCTGTTTTTT.

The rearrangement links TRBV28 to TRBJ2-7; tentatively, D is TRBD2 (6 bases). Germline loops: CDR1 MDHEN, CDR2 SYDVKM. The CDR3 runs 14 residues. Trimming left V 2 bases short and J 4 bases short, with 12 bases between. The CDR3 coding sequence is TGTGCCAGCAGTTTAAGGAGAAGCGGGTACGAGCAGTACTTC. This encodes CASSLRRSGYEQYF.

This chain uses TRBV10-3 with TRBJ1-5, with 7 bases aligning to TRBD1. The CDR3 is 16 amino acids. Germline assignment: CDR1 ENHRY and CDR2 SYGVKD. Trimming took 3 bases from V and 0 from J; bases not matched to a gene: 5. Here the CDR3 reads CAISDHDRDSNQPQHF. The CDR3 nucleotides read TGTGCCATCAGTGATCACGACAGGGATAGCAATCAGCCCCAGCATTTT.

CDR3 sequence (DNA): TGTGCCAGCAGCTTAGATGGTTTGGTAGCGGGGGGAACCGGGGAGCTGTTTTTT. This sequence encodes CASSLDGLVAGGTGELFF. V gene TRBV11-3 combines with J gene TRBJ2-2; 10 nucleotides line up with TRBD2. The length of the CDR3 is 18 residues. V shed 0 bases and J 5 bases; nucleotides not matched to a gene: 9. CDR1 and CDR2 from the germline V gene are SGHNT and YENEEA.

The CDR3 sequence is CASSQRQSNEKLFF. For the CDR3, the DNA is TGTGCCAGCAGCCAACGACAGTCGAATGAAAAACTGTTTTTT. The rearrangement links TRBV3-1 (or the pseudogene TRBV3-2) to TRBJ1-4; the D gene is possibly TRBD1 (5 bases). This CDR3 region has 14 residues. Trimming left V 2 bases short and J 5 bases short, with 9 bases between. Germline V gene data show CDR1 as LGHDT and CDR2 as YNNKEL (reference sequence).

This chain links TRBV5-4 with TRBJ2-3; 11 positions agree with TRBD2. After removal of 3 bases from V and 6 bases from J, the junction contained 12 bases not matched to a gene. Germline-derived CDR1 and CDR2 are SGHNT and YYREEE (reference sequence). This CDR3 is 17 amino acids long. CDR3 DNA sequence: TGTGCCAGCAGCTCCCGACAAATGACTAGCGGGGTCGATACGCAGTATTTT. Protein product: CASSSRQMTSGVDTQYF.

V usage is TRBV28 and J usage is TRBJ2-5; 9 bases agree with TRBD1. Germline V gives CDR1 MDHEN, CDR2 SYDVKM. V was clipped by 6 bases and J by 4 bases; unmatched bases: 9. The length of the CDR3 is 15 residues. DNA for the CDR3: TGTGCCAGCAGAGCAAGGGACAGGGTGGGAGAGACCCAGTACTTC. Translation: CASRARDRVGETQYF.

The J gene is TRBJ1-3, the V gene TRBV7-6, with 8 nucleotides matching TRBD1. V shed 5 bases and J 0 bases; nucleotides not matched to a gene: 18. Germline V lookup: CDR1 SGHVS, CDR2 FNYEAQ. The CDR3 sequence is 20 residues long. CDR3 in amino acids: CASSTTRQGTSNRSGNTIYF. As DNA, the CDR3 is TGTGCCAGCAGCACAACCCGACAGGGGACGTCGAATCGCTCTGGAAACACCATATATTTT. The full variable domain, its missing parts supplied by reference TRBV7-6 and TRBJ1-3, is GAGVSQSPRYKVTKRGQDVALRCDPISGHVSLYWYRQALGQGPEFLTYFNYEAQQDKSGLPNDRFSAERPEGSISTLTIQRTEQRDSAMYRCASSTTRQGTSNRSGNTIYFGEGSWLTVV.

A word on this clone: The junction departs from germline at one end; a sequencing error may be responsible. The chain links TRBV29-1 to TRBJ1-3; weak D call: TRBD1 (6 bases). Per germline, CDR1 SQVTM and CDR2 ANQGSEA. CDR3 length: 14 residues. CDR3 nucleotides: TGCAGCGTCGAAGACAGGCCAGTGGGAAACACCATATATTTT. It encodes CSVEDRPVGNTIYF.

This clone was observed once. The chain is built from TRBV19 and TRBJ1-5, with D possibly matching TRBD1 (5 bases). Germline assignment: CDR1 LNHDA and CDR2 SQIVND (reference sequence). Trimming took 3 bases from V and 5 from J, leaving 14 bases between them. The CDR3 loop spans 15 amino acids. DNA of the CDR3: TGTGCCAGTAGTATTAAGGCAGGGCCTTATCAGCCCCAGCATTTT. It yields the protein CASSIKAGPYQPQHF.

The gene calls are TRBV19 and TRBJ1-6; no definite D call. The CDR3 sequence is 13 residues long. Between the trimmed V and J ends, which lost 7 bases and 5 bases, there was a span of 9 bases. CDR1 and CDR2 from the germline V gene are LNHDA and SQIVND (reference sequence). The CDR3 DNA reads TGTGCCAGTACTAGAACGGATAATTCACCCCTCCACTTT. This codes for CASTRTDNSPLHF.

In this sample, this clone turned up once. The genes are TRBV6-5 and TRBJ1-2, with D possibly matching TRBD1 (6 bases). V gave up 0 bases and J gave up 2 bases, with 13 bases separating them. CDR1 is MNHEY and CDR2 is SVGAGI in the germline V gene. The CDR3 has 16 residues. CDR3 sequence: CASSYSGQGWNYGYTF. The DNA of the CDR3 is TGTGCCAGCAGTTACTCGGGGCAGGGGTGGAACTATGGCTACACCTTC.

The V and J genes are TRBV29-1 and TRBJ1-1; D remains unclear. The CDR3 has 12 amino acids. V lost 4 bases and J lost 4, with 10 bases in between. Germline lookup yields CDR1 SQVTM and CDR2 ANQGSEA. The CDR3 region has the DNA TGCAGCGTTGTCCCCGGGAGCACTGAAGCTTTCTTT. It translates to CSVVPGSTEAFF.

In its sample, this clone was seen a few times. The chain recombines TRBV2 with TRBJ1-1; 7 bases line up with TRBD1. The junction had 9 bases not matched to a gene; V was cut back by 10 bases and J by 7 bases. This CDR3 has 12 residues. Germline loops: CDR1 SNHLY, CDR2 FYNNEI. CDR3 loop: CATTDRPFEAFF. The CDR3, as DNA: TGTGCCACAACGGACAGGCCTTTTGAAGCTTTCTTT. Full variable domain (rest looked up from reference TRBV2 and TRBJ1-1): EPEVTQTPSHQVTQMGQEVILRCVPISNHLYFYWYRQILGQKVEFLVSFYNNEISEKSEIFDDQFSVERPDGSNFTLKIRSTKLEDSAMYFCATTDRPFEAFFGQGTRLTVV.

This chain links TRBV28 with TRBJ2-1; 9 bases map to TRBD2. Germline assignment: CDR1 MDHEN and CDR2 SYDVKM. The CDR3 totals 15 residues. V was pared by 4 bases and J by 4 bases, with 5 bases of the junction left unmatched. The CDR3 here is CASSSLGLAYNEQFF. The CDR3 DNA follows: TGTGCCAGCAGTTCATTAGGACTAGCGTACAATGAGCAGTTCTTC.

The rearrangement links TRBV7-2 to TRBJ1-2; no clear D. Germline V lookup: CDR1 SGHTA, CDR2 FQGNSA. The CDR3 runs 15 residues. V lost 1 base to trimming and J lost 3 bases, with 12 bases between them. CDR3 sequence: CASSLGRGYDYGYTF. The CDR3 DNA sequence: TGTGCCAGCAGCTTAGGTCGGGGATATGACTATGGCTACACCTTC.

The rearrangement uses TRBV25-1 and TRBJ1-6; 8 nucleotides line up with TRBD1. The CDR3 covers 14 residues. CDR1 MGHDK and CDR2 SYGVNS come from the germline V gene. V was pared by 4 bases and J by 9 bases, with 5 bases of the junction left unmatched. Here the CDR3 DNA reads TGTGCCAGCAGTGGGACAGGGCGTAGTTCACCCCTCCACTTT. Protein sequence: CASSGTGRSSPLHF.

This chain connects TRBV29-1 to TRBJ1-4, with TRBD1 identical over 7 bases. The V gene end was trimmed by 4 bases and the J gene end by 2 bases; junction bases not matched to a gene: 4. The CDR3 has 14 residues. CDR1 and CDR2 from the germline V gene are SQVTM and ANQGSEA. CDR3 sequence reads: CSVGDSKTNEKLFF. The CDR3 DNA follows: TGCAGCGTTGGGGACAGCAAGACTAATGAAAAACTGTTTTTT.

The CDR3 sequence: CASSYRRGNGYTF. The CDR3, as DNA: TGTGCCAGCAGTTACAGGAGAGGGAATGGCTACACCTTC. The V gene is TRBV6-5, the J gene TRBJ1-2; D gene unclear. Per the germline V gene, CDR1 is MNHEY and CDR2 is SVGAGI. The length of the CDR3 is 13 residues. The ends were cut back, 2 bases at V and 6 bases at J, with 10 bases in the middle.

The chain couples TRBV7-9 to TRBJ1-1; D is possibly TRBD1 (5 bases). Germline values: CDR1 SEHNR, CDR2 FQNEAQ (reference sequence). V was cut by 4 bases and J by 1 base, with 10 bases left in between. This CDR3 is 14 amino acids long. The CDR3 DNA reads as TGTGCCAGCAGCTCCAAGGGGAAGAACACTGAAGCTTTCTTT. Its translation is CASSSKGKNTEAFF.

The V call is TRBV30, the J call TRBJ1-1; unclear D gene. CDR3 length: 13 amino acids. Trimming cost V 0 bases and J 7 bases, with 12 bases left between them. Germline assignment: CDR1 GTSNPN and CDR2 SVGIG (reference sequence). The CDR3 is CAWSVHGLSEAFF. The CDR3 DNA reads TGTGCCTGGAGTGTACACGGGTTAAGTGAAGCTTTCTTT.

The CDR3 DNA reads as TGTGCCACCAGCAGGTCAACTACTAGTTTTCGTACAGATACGCAGTATTTT. Amino acids: CATSRSTTSFRTDTQYF. The rearrangement joins TRBV15 to TRBJ2-3; D perhaps matches TRBD2 (5 bases). V was shortened by 3 bases and J by 3 bases, with 19 bases between the two germline ends. CDR3 length: 17 amino acids. The germline gives CDR1 LNHNV, CDR2 YYDKDF (reference sequence).

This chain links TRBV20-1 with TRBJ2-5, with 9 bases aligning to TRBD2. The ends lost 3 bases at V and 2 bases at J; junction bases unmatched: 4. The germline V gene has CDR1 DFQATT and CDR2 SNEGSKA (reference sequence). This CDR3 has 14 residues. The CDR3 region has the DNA TGCAGTGCTAGTCTAGCGGGGAAACAAGAGACCCAGTACTTC. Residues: CSASLAGKQETQYF.

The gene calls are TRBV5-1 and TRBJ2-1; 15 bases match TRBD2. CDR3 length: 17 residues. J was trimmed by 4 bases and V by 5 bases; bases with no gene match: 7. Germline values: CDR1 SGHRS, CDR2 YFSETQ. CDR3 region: CASSTGTSGGTYNEQFF. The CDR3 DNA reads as TGCGCCAGCAGTACGGGGACTAGCGGGGGGACGTACAATGAGCAGTTCTTC.